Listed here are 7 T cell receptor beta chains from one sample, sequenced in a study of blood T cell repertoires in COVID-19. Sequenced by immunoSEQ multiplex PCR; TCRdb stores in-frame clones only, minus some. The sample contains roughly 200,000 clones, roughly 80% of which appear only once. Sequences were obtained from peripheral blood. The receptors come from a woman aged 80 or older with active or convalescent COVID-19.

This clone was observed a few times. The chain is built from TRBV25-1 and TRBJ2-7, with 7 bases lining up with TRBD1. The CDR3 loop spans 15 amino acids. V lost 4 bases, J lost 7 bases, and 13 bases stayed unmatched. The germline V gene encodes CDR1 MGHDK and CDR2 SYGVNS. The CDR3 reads CASSVTGQVGEEQYF. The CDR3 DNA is TGTGCCAGCAGTGTTACCGGACAGGTTGGGGAAGAGCAGTACTTC.

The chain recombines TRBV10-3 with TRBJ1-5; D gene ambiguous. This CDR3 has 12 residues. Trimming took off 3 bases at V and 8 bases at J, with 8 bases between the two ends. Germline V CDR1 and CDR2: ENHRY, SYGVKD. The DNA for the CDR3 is TGTGCCATCAGTGATACCGGGGAGCCCCAGCATTTT. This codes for CAISDTGEPQHF.

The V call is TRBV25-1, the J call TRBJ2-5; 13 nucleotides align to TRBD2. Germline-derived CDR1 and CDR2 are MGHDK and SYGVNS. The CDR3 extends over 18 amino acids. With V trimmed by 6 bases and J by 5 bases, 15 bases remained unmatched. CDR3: CASRKASGLAGASETQYF. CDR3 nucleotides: TGTGCCAGCAGGAAGGCTAGCGGACTAGCGGGAGCTAGCGAGACCCAGTACTTC.

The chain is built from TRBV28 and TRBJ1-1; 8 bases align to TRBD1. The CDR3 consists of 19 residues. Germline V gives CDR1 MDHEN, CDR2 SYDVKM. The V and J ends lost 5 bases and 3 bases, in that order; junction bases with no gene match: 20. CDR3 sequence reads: CASSLRARGRGQEDTEAFF. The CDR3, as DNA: TGTGCCAGCAGTCTCAGAGCTCGAGGCAGGGGGCAAGAGGACACTGAAGCTTTCTTT.

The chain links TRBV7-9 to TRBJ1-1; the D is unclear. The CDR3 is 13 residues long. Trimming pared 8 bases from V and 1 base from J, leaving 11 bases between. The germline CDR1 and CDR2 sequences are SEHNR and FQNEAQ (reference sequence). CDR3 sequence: CASSVEGNTEAFF. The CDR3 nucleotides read TGTGCCAGCTCGGTCGAGGGGAACACTGAAGCTTTCTTT.

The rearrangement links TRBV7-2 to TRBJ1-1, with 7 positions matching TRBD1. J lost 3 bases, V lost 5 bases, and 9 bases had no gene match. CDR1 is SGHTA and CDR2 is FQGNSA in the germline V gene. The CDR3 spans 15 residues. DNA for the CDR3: TGTGCCAGCAGCACAGATGGGACAGCGGACACTGAAGCTTTCTTT. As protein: CASSTDGTADTEAFF.

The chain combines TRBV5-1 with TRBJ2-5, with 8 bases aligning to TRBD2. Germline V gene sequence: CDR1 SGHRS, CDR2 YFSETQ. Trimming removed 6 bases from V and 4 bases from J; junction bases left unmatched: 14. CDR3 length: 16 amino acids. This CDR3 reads CASNQIESGTRETQYF. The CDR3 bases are TGCGCCAGCAACCAAATAGAGAGCGGGACTAGAGAGACCCAGTACTTC.